The source of this T cell receptor beta chain is a study of human T cells and chemical hapten exposure. Study context: Across its approximately 25 weeks, the study gave patients weekly diphenylcyclopropenone doses to the scalp.

This clonotype was found many times. CDR3 length equals 14 residues. The V gene lost 5 bases and the J gene lost 4 bases, with 13 bases spanning the gap. Germline CDR1 reads SEHNR; CDR2 reads FQNEAQ (reference sequence). The time point: patch test 2, 6 weeks after DPC sensitization. Documented treatment: therapeutic diphenylcyclopropenone sensitization with weekly scalp DPC. TCRdb used MiXCR to reprocess the RACE reads, holding one entry per CDR3 protein. The table includes approximately 82,000 distinct CDR3 sequences, approximately 6.6% detected once. The TCR originated in a woman under 40 with alopecia areata. Some clones in this sample may be carry-over from other donors' samples. V gene TRBV7-9 combines with J gene TRBJ2-3; D might be TRBD1 or TRBD2, each matching 7 bases. The specimen was whole blood, collected in connection with sensitization to the hapten diphenylcyclopropenone (DPC). The CDR3 DNA sequence: TGTGCCAGCAGCCCCAGGGGGGGGGCAGATACGCAGTATTTT. It encodes CASSPRGGADTQYF. Full variable domain (missing parts from reference TRBV7-9 and TRBJ2-3): DTGVSQNPRHKITKRGQNVTFRCDPISEHNRLYWYRQTLGQGPEFLTYFQNEAQLEKSRLLSDRFSAERPKGSFSTLEIQRTEQGDSAMYLCASSPRGGADTQYFGPGTRLTVL.